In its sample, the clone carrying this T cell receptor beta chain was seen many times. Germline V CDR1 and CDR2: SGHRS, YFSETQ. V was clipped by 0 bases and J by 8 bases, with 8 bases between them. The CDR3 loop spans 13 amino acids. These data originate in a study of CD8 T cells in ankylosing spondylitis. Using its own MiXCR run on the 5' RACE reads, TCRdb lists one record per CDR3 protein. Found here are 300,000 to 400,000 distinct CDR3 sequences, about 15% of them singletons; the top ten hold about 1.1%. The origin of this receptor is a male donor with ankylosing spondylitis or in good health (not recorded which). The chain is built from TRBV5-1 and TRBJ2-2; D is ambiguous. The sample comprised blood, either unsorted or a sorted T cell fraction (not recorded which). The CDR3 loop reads CASSLGGPGELFF. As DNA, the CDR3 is TGCGCCAGCAGCTTGGGCGGCCCGGGGGAGCTGTTTTTT.